What follows describes a single T cell receptor (beta chain). Every contributor of samples was a Caucasian grown-up residing in Nashville, Tennessee. CDR3 length: 13 amino acids. Germline CDR1 is LNHDA and CDR2 is SQIVND (reference sequence). Unmatched junction bases numbered 9, after V lost 4 bases and J lost 10 bases. The record originates from a study of shared clonotypes between healthy human individuals. Study-wide background: Three plates each covered CD4 naive and memory; CD8 naive two, CD8 memory one.

Clones were sequenced by immunoSEQ multiplex PCR, and TCRdb holds only the in-frame ones, with some missing. Seen here are around 2.1 million clones, 90% to 97% observed once, and the top ten hold 0.13%. The sample comprised naive CD4+ T cells sorted from blood. The subset here: CD45RA+ positively selected. The chain is built from TRBV19 and TRBJ1-1; 7 bases line up with TRBD1. This receptor was obtained from a man younger than 35 in good health. CDR3 DNA sequence: TGTGCCAGTAGTACCACAGGGGTTAGGTTAGCTTTCTTT. It yields the protein CASSTTGVRLAFF.